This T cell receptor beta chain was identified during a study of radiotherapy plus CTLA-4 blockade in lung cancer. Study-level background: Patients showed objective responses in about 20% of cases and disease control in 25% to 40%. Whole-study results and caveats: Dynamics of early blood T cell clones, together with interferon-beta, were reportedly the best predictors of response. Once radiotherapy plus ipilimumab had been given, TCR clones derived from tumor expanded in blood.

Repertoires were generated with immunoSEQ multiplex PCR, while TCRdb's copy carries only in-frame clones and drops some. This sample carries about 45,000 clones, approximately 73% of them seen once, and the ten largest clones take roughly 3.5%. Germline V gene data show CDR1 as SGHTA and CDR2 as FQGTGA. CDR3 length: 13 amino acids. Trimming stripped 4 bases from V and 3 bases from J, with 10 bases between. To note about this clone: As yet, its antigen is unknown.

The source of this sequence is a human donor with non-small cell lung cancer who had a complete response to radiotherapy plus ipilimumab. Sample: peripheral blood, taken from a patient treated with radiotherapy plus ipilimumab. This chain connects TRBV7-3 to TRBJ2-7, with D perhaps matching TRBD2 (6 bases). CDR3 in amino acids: CASSSYGGYEQYF. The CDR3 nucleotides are TGTGCCAGCAGCTCCTACGGGGGCTACGAGCAGTACTTC. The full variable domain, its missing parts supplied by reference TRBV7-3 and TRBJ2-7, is GAGVSQTPSNKVTEKGKYVELRCDPISGHTALYWYRQSLGQGPEFLIYFQGTGAADDSGLPNDRFFAVRPEGSVSTLKIQRTERGDSAVYLCASSSYGGYEQYFGPGTRLTVT.